This T cell receptor beta chain was identified in a study of blood T cells in healthy people across ages. Study-level information: Template switching retrieved approximately one barcoded beta molecule for each two T cells. Findings of the study overall: Per-million-T-cell TCR beta diversity fell roughly linearly with age.

Between the trimmed V and J ends, which lost 2 bases and 5 bases, there was a span of 10 bases. This CDR3 comprises 14 residues. The germline gives CDR1 SGHRS, CDR2 YFSETQ. The second PCR ran about 6 to 12 cycles with a sample-barcoded 5' primer and J-beta primers. TCRdb fed the 5' RACE reads into MiXCR, producing one record per CDR3 protein. The table has 1,500,000 or so distinct CDR3 sequences, approximately 43% seen once. No fewer than 7 million PBMCs went into each sample. This clonotype was recorded a few times. Its matching antigen is unknown. The chain carries TRBV5-1 and TRBJ2-2; the D gene could be TRBD1 or TRBD2 (5 bases each). Sequenced material: blood. This receptor was obtained from a woman aged 18-35 years in good health. The CDR3 spells CASSLGTATGELFF. In DNA form, the CDR3 reads TGCGCCAGCAGCTTAGGGACGGCTACCGGGGAGCTGTTTTTT.